These 9 T cell receptor beta chains were all obtained from the same sample, sequenced in a study of vaccination effects on CD4 cells after COVID-19. ViraFEST assay sequencing came after antigen-specific CD4+ T cells were expanded with viral peptide pools. Isolating CD4+ T cells followed approximately ten days of culture. Negative nucleocapsid antibody tests before and after vaccination confirmed no previous SARS-CoV-2 infection. No antigen has been identified for these receptors. TCRdb's table, derived via immunoSEQ multiplex PCR, lists solely in-frame clones and lacks some. The data show about 52,000 clones, with roughly 73% seen just once and approximately 6% held by the top ten. Specimen: CD4+ T cells from PBMCs cultured with HCoV-OC43 spike peptides, collected before COVID-19 vaccination. Stated subset: HCoV-OC43 spike overlapping peptide pool stimulation. Receptors originate from a human donor who received a COVID-19 vaccine.

Judged by abundance, this clone is medium-sized. The chain couples TRBV11-2 to TRBJ2-1, with TRBD2 identical over 9 bases. This CDR3 contains 15 residues. V lost 5 bases to trimming and J lost 6 bases; unmatched junction nucleotides: 8. Germline V gene data show CDR1 as SGHAT and CDR2 as FQNNGV. CDR3 amino acids: CASSLGAGGPNEQFF. CDR3 nucleotides: TGTGCCAGCAGCCTAGGGGCGGGGGGGCCCAATGAGCAGTTCTTC.

The chain uses TRBV11-2 and TRBJ1-1; possible D gene TRBD1, 6 bases. CDR1 and CDR2 (germline): SGHAT, FQNNGV. Trimming left V 4 bases short and J 5 bases short, with 23 bases between. The CDR3 extends over 17 amino acids. This CDR3 is CASSWGQGSIVRTEAFF. DNA for the CDR3: TGTGCCAGCAGCTGGGGGCAGGGCTCGATTGTGAGGACTGAAGCTTTCTTT.

The chain employs TRBV5-4 and TRBJ1-1; D possibly corresponds to TRBD1 (5 bases). The CDR3 contains 15 residues. Trimming shortened V by 3 bases and J by 2 bases, and 14 bases separated the two germline ends. Germline V lookup: CDR1 SGHNT, CDR2 YYREEE (reference sequence). The CDR3 coding sequence is TGTGCCAGCAGCTCAAAGGGGATGGTAAACACTGAAGCTTTCTTT. Residues: CASSSKGMVNTEAFF. The full variable domain, completed using reference TRBV5-4 and TRBJ1-1, is ETGVTQSPTHLIKTRGQQVTLRCSSQSGHNTVSWYQQALGQGPQFIFQYYREEENGRGNFPPRFSGLQFPNYSSELNVNALELDDSALYLCASSSKGMVNTEAFFGQGTRLTVV.

J is TRBJ2-7 and V is TRBV11-1; 9 bases are shared with TRBD2. The CDR3 is 14 amino acids. J gave up 0 bases and V 4 bases, and 1 base lay outside the gene matches. Germline V gene sequence: CDR1 SGHAT, CDR2 FQDESV (reference sequence). CDR3: CASSYSGSSYEQYV. CDR3 DNA: TGTGCCAGCAGCTATAGCGGGAGCTCCTACGAGCAGTACGTC.

The genes are TRBV6-6 and TRBJ2-2, with TRBD1 matching 7 bases. Germline assignment: CDR1 MNHNY and CDR2 SVGAGI (reference sequence). After removal of 4 bases from V and 5 bases from J, the junction contained 10 bases not matched to a gene. This CDR3 has 16 residues. The CDR3 here is CASSSGSGTVTGELFF. CDR3 in DNA: TGTGCCAGCAGTTCGGGGTCCGGGACAGTAACCGGGGAGCTGTTTTTT.

The V and J genes are TRBV28 and TRBJ1-5, with no clear D. The CDR3 extends over 14 amino acids. Between the trimmed V and J ends, which lost 2 bases and 11 bases, there was a span of 16 bases. CDR1 and CDR2 from the germline V gene are MDHEN and SYDVKM. CDR3 residues: CASSLSRTLVAQHF. In DNA, the CDR3 is TGTGCCAGCAGTTTAAGCAGAACTTTGGTGGCCCAGCATTTT.

The chain is built from TRBV6-4 and TRBJ2-1; D possibly uses TRBD1 or TRBD2 (5 bases each). The CDR3 extends over 17 amino acids. The germline V gene has CDR1 MRHNA and CDR2 SNTAGT. V dropped 2 bases and J dropped 8 bases, with 22 bases sitting between them. The CDR3 protein is CASSDPIESLRDDEQFF. CDR3 nucleotide sequence: TGTGCCAGCAGTGACCCCATCGAAAGTCTCAGGGACGATGAGCAGTTCTTC.

This clone showed up just once. The chain joins TRBV24-1 to TRBJ2-3, with D maybe TRBD1 (6 bases). This CDR3 is built from 11 residues. The V gene's germline CDR1 is KGHDR and CDR2 SFDVKD. With 9 bases removed from V and 7 bases from J, the gap between germline ends came to 10 bases. The CDR3 region has the DNA TGTGCCACCGGAACAGGGAATACGCAGTATTTT. It encodes CATGTGNTQYF.

The genes are TRBV5-1 and TRBJ2-2, with D maybe TRBD2 (6 bases). The ends were cut back, 1 base at V and 0 bases at J, with 16 bases in the middle. In germline, CDR1 is SGHRS, CDR2 YFSETQ. This CDR3 region has 18 residues. As DNA, the CDR3 is TGCGCCAGCAGCTTGCGAGGCGGGACTTTACCGAACACCGGGGAGCTGTTTTTT. It is translated as CASSLRGGTLPNTGELFF.